The entry below describes one TCR beta chain. Its specific antigen is unknown. The record has no base qualities; no much larger clone is one base away. Peripheral blood CD8+ and CD4+ T cells from healthy donors, Susac syndrome patients and multiple sclerosis patients were profiled using high-throughput TCR beta sequencing. The multiple sclerosis controls were treatment-naive patients who had stable or active relapsing-remitting disease and met the revised McDonald criteria. CD8+ TEMRA cells were enriched by FACS, while bulk CD8+ and CD4+ T cells were purified by magnetic negative isolation. Blood was collected in EDTA tubes and processed within 24 hours, with PBMCs isolated through density gradient centrifugation. PBMCs intended for TCR sequencing were frozen in liquid nitrogen and were later thawed in a 37 degrees C water bath. The sorted or isolated CD4+, CD8+ and CD8+ TEMRA cells reached a purity of at least 90%.

This sample was taken from a study of CD8 T cells in Susac syndrome (dated by TCRdb to the late 2010s). With respect to the entire study: Whether CD8+ T cell activation and differentiation in Susac syndrome was antigen driven was tested using repertoire sequencing.

Study-level results and caveats: The study acknowledged that relatively few individuals were included in the TCR sequencing and HLA analysis.

RNA was extracted with the RNeasy kit and about 0.5 to 1 ug was reverse transcribed using random hexamers. TCR beta CDR3 regions were amplified with the immunoSEQ multiplex PCR assay covering 54 Vbeta and 13 Jbeta segments. To correct PCR amplification bias, a synthetic template baseline was used for both primer optimization and computational correction. Processing in the source paper ran as follows. Reads were annotated to V, D and J genes per IMGT and analyzed with immunoSEQ Analyzer, keeping only productive sequences. Clonality was calculated as one minus the Shannon entropy normalized by log2 of the number of productive unique sequences. For each patient and control, public and private clones were evaluated among the 100 most prevalent clones. Clones were defined as Susac-specific when absent from the healthy and MS cohorts, from fewer than 1,300 published viral clones and from other ImmuneACCESS disease sequences. The raw public reads went through TCRdb reprocessing: fastp at Q25, MiXCR clone calling, in-frame beta chains kept. When rows share a CDR3 protein, they turn into one entry using the most common DNA and genes. Clone size and V and J calls follow TCRdb, not the original study. This sample has around 180,000 distinct CDR3 sequences in its table, and around 93% of those were observed once. The top ten clonotypes cover roughly 0.097% of the sample.

V is cut by 6 bases and J by 3 bases, and the space between the germline ends is 11 bases. The CDR3 contains 13 residues, cysteine and phenylalanine counted. The entry retains the CDR3 DNA only, 39 bases that are in frame from base 1. CDR1 and CDR2 are read off the germline V gene as SGHTA and FQGNSA. The chain was built from TRBV7-2 and TRBJ1-1; matching of 6 bases hints at TRBD1 as the D gene. This receptor was obtained from a human donor with multiple sclerosis. The sample was CD4+ T cells from PBMCs. The bases are TGTGCCAGCAGGGTCAACAGGGACACTGAAGCTTTCTTT. Translated, it gives CASRVNRDTEAFF.